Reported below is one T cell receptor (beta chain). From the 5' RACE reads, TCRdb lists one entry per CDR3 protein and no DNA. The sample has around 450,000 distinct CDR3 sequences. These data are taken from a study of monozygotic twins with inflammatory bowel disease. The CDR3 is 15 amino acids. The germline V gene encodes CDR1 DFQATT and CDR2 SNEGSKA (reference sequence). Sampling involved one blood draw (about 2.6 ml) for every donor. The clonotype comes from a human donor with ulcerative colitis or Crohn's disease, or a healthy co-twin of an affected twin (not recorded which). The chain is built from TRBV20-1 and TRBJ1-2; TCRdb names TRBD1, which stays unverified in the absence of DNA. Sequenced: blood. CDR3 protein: CSAREEDRGNYGYTF.